The next 16 T cell receptor beta chains were all read from a single sample in a study of T cells expressing NK-cell markers. TCRdb processed the 5' RACE reads again and assigns one entry to each CDR3 protein, with no DNA. This listing includes about 160,000 distinct CDR3 sequences. Sample: blood T cells: a sorted CD56 or NKG2C T cell subset, CD4+ or CD8+ T cells, or bulk PBMC T cells (not recorded which). These receptors were taken from a woman aged 18-70 years in good health.

The J gene is TRBJ1-4, the V gene TRBV7-2; TCRdb's D gene call, TRBD1, goes unchecked for lack of DNA. The length of the CDR3 is 15 residues. Germline V CDR1 and CDR2: SGHTA, FQGNSA. CDR3 sequence reads: CASSVPGQGYEKLFF.

The V and J genes are TRBV7-6 and TRBJ2-2; TCRdb selects TRBD2, and the lack of DNA leaves this call unchecked. This CDR3 region has 16 residues. The germline gives CDR1 SGHVS, CDR2 FNYEAQ. The CDR3 sequence is CASSLGASGGTGELFF.

The chain is built from TRBV12-3 or TRBV12-4 and TRBJ2-7; TCRdb picks TRBD1, but there is no DNA to check that call. The CDR3 contains 13 residues. The CDR3: CASSLAGGNEQYF.

The chain has TRBV4-1 and TRBJ2-1; TCRdb lists TRBD1, though no DNA is available to test this call. CDR1 is MGHRA, CDR2 YSYEKL, per germline. The CDR3 totals 18 residues. The CDR3 sequence: CASSLSYGGGNYYNEQFF.

The chain couples TRBV20-1 to TRBJ2-7; absent DNA, TCRdb's TRBD2 call cannot be checked. This CDR3 comprises 14 residues. The germline V gene has CDR1 DFQATT and CDR2 SNEGSKA (reference sequence). The CDR3 here is CSAYERDFKNEQYF.

The chain joins TRBV3-1 to TRBJ1-4; absent DNA, TCRdb's TRBD1 call cannot be checked. CDR3 length: 16 residues. CDR1 LGHDT and CDR2 YNNKEL come from the germline V gene (reference sequence). This CDR3 reads CASSTGTGNWNEKLFF.

The V call is TRBV28, the J call TRBJ1-6. This CDR3 comprises 15 residues. Germline V lookup: CDR1 MDHEN, CDR2 SYDVKM. CDR3 protein: CASKGGGSYNSPLHF.

The CDR3 loop reads CASSGTGRQETQYF. The rearrangement joins TRBV7-9 to TRBJ2-5; TCRdb's D call of TRBD1 is untestable without DNA. Germline V gene sequence: CDR1 SEHNR, CDR2 FQNEAQ (reference sequence). This CDR3 contains 14 residues.

This chain joins TRBV7-2 and TRBJ2-3; as DNA is missing, the TRBD2 call by TCRdb cannot be tested. CDR1 and CDR2 from the germline V gene are SGHTA and FQGNSA. CDR3 length: 17 residues. This CDR3 reads CASNLAGGPYSTDTQYF.

This chain joins TRBV18 and TRBJ2-3. The germline V gene encodes CDR1 KGHSH and CDR2 LQKENI. The CDR3 has 14 amino acids. The CDR3 spells CASSPLRAPDTQYF.

The rearrangement links TRBV7-2 to TRBJ1-2. This CDR3 contains 14 residues. Germline values: CDR1 SGHTA, CDR2 FQGNSA. This chain's CDR3 is CASSSREVHRGYTF.

The V and J genes are TRBV15 and TRBJ1-6. CDR3 size: 14 residues. Germline V lookup: CDR1 LNHNV, CDR2 YYDKDF (reference sequence). The CDR3 sequence is CATSRTGTSSPLHF.

The chain uses TRBV12-3 or TRBV12-4 and TRBJ2-2; TCRdb returns TRBD2, unconfirmable since there is no DNA. The CDR3 spans 14 residues. This CDR3 reads CASSLGGDAGELFF.

The chain recombines TRBV6-1 with TRBJ2-7; TCRdb reports TRBD2, a call that lacks DNA to check it against. Germline CDR1 MNHNS, CDR2 SASEGT. The CDR3 has 14 residues. The CDR3 loop reads CASSPSGGNYEQYF.

The chain employs TRBV20-1 and TRBJ2-3; the TRBD1 assignment by TCRdb is unverifiable without DNA. From germline, CDR1 is DFQATT and CDR2 SNEGSKA (reference sequence). The CDR3 is 14 amino acids. The CDR3 loop is CSARVGGDADTQYF.

The chain joins TRBV20-1 to TRBJ2-2; TCRdb designates TRBD2, a call that cannot be tested without DNA. The CDR3 length is 15 residues. Per germline, CDR1 DFQATT and CDR2 SNEGSKA (reference sequence). The chain's CDR3 is CSASIGGAGTGELFF.